This T cell receptor beta chain was retrieved from a study of shared clonotypes between healthy human individuals. Sequencing was performed with immunoSEQ multiplex PCR; in TCRdb, only in-frame clones are kept and a portion is missing. The sample records 740,000 or so clones, roughly 72% being singletons. This clone was observed a single time. Its target is not known. Additional DNA sequences in this sample encode the identical CDR3. Study-wide points: Sequencing depth was expected to influence donor clonotype sharing.

The study enrolled healthy HIV-negative adults without recent acute infections or vaccinations as donors. The CDR3 consists of 14 residues. CDR1 and CDR2 from the germline V gene are MNHNS and SASEGT. Trimming left V 5 bases short and J 1 base short, with 11 bases between. The material sequenced was memory CD4+ T cells sorted from blood. Subset described: CD45RA-negative fraction. The gene calls are TRBV6-1 and TRBJ1-1; D possibly corresponds to TRBD1 (6 bases). This clonotype was sampled from a woman in her 30s in good health. Here the CDR3 DNA reads TGTGCCAGCAGTACCAGGGGAGGGAACACTGAAGCTTTCTTT. Encoded protein: CASSTRGGNTEAFF.